This T cell receptor (beta chain) was identified during a study of early T cells in non-severe SARS-CoV-2 infection. Across the whole study: Sequencing of bulk RNA from unsorted whole blood was done, without chain pairing.

For this clonotype: The antigen is not known.

Overall study results and limits: The study's VDJdb matching favored anti-spike CD8 responses and missed private and CD4 specificities.

Individual cDNA molecules were tagged with unique molecular identifiers. Via MiXCR, TCRdb re-called the 5' RACE reads, giving one row per CDR3 protein. The repertoire holds about 110,000 distinct CDR3 sequences, with over 10% as singletons. CDR3 size: 12 residues. Germline V gene lookup returns CDR1 SGHRS and CDR2 YFSETQ. Trimming stripped 4 bases from V and 3 bases from J, with 7 bases between. This rearrangement joins TRBV5-1 to TRBJ1-2; D gene unclear. This sequence originates from an adult who was a healthcare worker with PCR-confirmed SARS-CoV-2 infection or an uninfected control (not recorded which). The sample was whole blood, taken at baseline. The CDR3 sequence is CASSRLDYGYTF. CDR3 coding DNA: TGCGCCAGCAGCCGACTAGACTATGGCTACACCTTC. Full variable domain (outside the CDR3, taken from reference TRBV5-1 and TRBJ1-2): KAGVTQTPRYLIKTRGQQVTLSCSPISGHRSVSWYQQTPGQGLQFLFEYFSETQRNKGNFPGRFSGRQFSNSRSEMNVSTLELGDSALYLCASSRLDYGYTFGSGTRLTVV.